The 22 T cell receptor beta chains presented below share a single source sample, sequenced in a study of patients and donors after allogeneic stem cell transplantation. TCRdb used MiXCR to reprocess the RT-PCR reads, holding one entry per CDR3 protein. The sample lists approximately 430,000 distinct CDR3 sequences, around 16% occurring once. The sample taken for sequencing was blood, either unsorted or a sorted T cell fraction (not recorded which). The origin of the receptors is a human donor who was either an allogeneic HSCT recipient or a stem cell or donor lymphocyte infusion donor (not recorded which). It is not recorded whose cells these are; they may come from a transplant donor.

This clonotype was counted only a few times. The gene calls are TRBV2 and TRBJ1-5; D call uncertain. Germline CDR1 SNHLY, CDR2 FYNNEI. There are 12 residues in the CDR3. With 5 bases removed from V and 9 bases from J, the gap between germline ends came to 11 bases. The DNA for the CDR3 is TGTGCCAGCAGTTCCGGTCCCCTGCCCCAGCATTTT. Protein product: CASSSGPLPQHF.

The sample holds a few counts of this clonotype. This chain joins TRBV21-1 and TRBJ2-7; TRBD2, the table's D call, was not compared with the DNA. TRBV21-1 counts as a pseudogene. This CDR3 is 12 amino acids long. CDR3 sequence: CASSRLVYEQYF. In DNA form, the CDR3 reads TGTGCCAGCAGCCGCCTAGTCTACGAGCAGTACTTC.

The chain combines TRBV27 with TRBJ2-1, with 8 bases aligning to TRBD2. CDR3 length: 14 amino acids. In germline, CDR1 is MNHEY, CDR2 SMNVEV (reference sequence). V dropped 5 bases and J dropped 4; count of bases not matched to a gene: 4. CDR3 loop: CASSISGVYNEQFF. In DNA, the CDR3 is TGTGCCAGCAGTATTAGCGGGGTTTACAATGAGCAGTTCTTC.

V is TRBV11-3 and J is TRBJ2-2; the D is unclear. V lost 5 bases and J 0 bases, leaving 13 bases between the germline ends. CDR3 length equals 16 residues. Germline V gene lookup returns CDR1 SGHNT and CDR2 YENEEA. The CDR3 DNA follows: TGTGCCAGCAGCAACCGACGGACCGCGAACACCGGGGAGCTGTTTTTT. Translated: CASSNRRTANTGELFF.

The gene calls are TRBV18 and TRBJ1-2; the match to TRBD1 covers 11 bases. CDR1 is KGHSH and CDR2 is LQKENI in the germline V gene. The CDR3 covers 17 residues. V lost 1 base, J lost 6 bases, and 10 bases stayed unmatched. CDR3 DNA: TGTGCCAGCTCACCACGGACAGGGGGCGTTTCGGGGAATGGCTACACCTTC. Amino acids: CASSPRTGGVSGNGYTF. Together with reference TRBV18 and TRBJ1-2, the CDR3 gives the full variable domain: NAGVMQNPRHLVRRRGQEARLRCSPMKGHSHVYWYRQLPEEGLKFMVYLQKENIIDESGMPKERFSAEFPKEGPSILRIQQVVRGDSAAYFCASSPRTGGVSGNGYTFGSGTRLTVV.

This clonotype was counted a few times. V usage is TRBV5-6 and J usage is TRBJ2-5; 7 bases line up with TRBD2. This CDR3 is 15 amino acids long. Per germline, CDR1 SGHDT and CDR2 YYEEEE. V shed 1 base and J 5 bases; nucleotides not matched to a gene: 8. Written as DNA, the CDR3 is TGTGCCAGCAGCTTGACCGGTGGGGGGGACGAGACCCAGTACTTC. This translates into CASSLTGGGDETQYF.

J is TRBJ2-3 and V is TRBV25-1, with D possibly TRBD1 on 5 matching bases. V was pared by 4 bases and J by 6 bases, with 14 bases between. The CDR3 covers 14 residues. Germline values: CDR1 MGHDK, CDR2 SYGVNS. In nucleotides, the CDR3 is TGTGCCAGCAGTGGACAGCATCACGCTGATACGCAGTATTTT. Amino acid sequence: CASSGQHHADTQYF.

In its sample, this clonotype was seen a few times. This chain joins TRBV7-2 and TRBJ2-3, with TRBD2 matching over 7 bases. V lost 4 bases, J lost 2 bases, and 3 bases stayed unmatched. From germline, CDR1 is SGHTA and CDR2 FQGNSA. This CDR3 comprises 14 residues. In nucleotides, the CDR3 is TGTGCCAGCAGCTCGGGACTACCCACAGATACGCAGTATTTT. Protein product: CASSSGLPTDTQYF. Looking up the rest from reference TRBV7-2 and TRBJ2-3 gives the full variable domain: GAGVSQSPSNKVTEKGKDVELRCDPISGHTALYWYRQSLGQGLEFLIYFQGNSAPDKSGLPSDRFSAERTGGSVSTLTIQRTQQEDSAVYLCASSSGLPTDTQYFGPGTRLTVL.

The chain carries TRBV19 and TRBJ2-4, with D hard to call. This CDR3 contains 16 residues. Germline V gene data show CDR1 as LNHDA and CDR2 as SQIVND (reference sequence). Trimming stripped 1 base from V and 1 base from J, with 11 bases between. CDR3 loop: CASSIGAFEAKNIQYF. The CDR3 region has the DNA TGTGCCAGTAGTATAGGAGCTTTTGAGGCCAAAAACATTCAGTACTTC.

This clonotype turned up a few times. The chain joins TRBV12-3 or TRBV12-4 to TRBJ1-5; 9 bases are shared with TRBD1. The CDR3 sequence is 14 residues long. V dropped 6 bases and J dropped 4; count of bases not matched to a gene: 4. CDR3 DNA: TGTGCCAGCAGCATGACAGGGGGGAATCAGCCCCAGCATTTT. Encoded protein: CASSMTGGNQPQHF.

This clonotype was recorded many times. V is TRBV12-3 or TRBV12-4 and J is TRBJ1-6; TRBD1 might be the D (5 bases). Trimming removed 2 bases at V and 6 bases at J, with 8 bases between. The CDR3 runs to 14 residues. This CDR3 is CASSLQGFNSPLHF. CDR3 DNA: TGTGCCAGCAGTTTACAGGGCTTTAATTCACCCCTCCACTTT.

This clonotype turned up a few times. The chain joins TRBV20-1 to TRBJ1-1, with unresolved D. V was shortened by 6 bases and J by 5 bases, with 13 bases between the two germline ends. Germline lookup yields CDR1 DFQATT and CDR2 SNEGSKA (reference sequence). This CDR3 spans 12 amino acids. The CDR3 is CSASDEGTEAFF. In nucleotides, the CDR3 is TGCAGTGCCAGTGACGAAGGGACTGAAGCTTTCTTT.

The chain is built from TRBV5-1 and TRBJ2-7; possible D gene TRBD1, 5 bases. The V end lost 2 bases, the J end lost 6 bases, and 15 bases lay between the germline ends. Germline V gene data show CDR1 as SGHRS and CDR2 as YFSETQ. The CDR3 covers 14 residues. The CDR3 DNA sequence: TGCGCCAGCAGCTTAACAGGTTCCCTAGGCGAGCAGTACTTC. It is translated as CASSLTGSLGEQYF.

This clonotype was counted a few times. The chain uses TRBV5-1 and TRBJ1-4; D not certain. CDR1 and CDR2 (germline): SGHRS, YFSETQ. Trimming pared 2 bases from V and 7 bases from J, leaving 12 bases between. The CDR3 length is 14 residues. The CDR3 loop is CASSLSVSSEKLFF. CDR3 DNA: TGCGCCAGCAGCTTATCCGTCTCTTCTGAAAAACTGTTTTTT.

This clonotype was recorded many times. The J gene is TRBJ2-1, the V gene TRBV12-3 or TRBV12-4; no clear D gene. The V end was cut by 6 bases, the J end by 0 bases, with 21 bases between. The CDR3 consists of 18 residues. CDR3 bases: TGTGCCAGCAGACCCGGTGGCTACCGGAACCGCTCCTACAATGAGCAGTTCTTC. Residues: CASRPGGYRNRSYNEQFF.

This chain connects TRBV10-3 to TRBJ1-1, with 9 bases matching TRBD1. Germline V gene sequence: CDR1 ENHRY, CDR2 SYGVKD. The CDR3 sequence is 17 residues long. J gave up 5 bases and V 10 bases, and 20 bases lay outside the gene matches. In DNA, the CDR3 is TGTGCCACCATGGTGAAGGGACAGGGAAGTGTAAGGACTGAAGCTTTCTTT. Translated, it gives CATMVKGQGSVRTEAFF.

The V call is TRBV5-1, the J call TRBJ2-7; 7 nucleotides agree with TRBD1. This CDR3 comprises 15 residues. Germline V gene sequence: CDR1 SGHRS, CDR2 YFSETQ. The trim removed 2 bases at V and 5 bases at J, leaving 10 bases unmatched. CDR3 region: CASSFSDRVGHEQYF. The CDR3 DNA follows: TGCGCCAGCAGCTTCTCCGACAGGGTGGGCCACGAGCAGTACTTC.

V gene TRBV7-6 combines with J gene TRBJ2-7; 10 bases agree with TRBD1. The CDR3 extends over 14 amino acids. Germline CDR1 and CDR2: SGHVS and FNYEAQ. The trim removed 2 bases at V and 4 bases at J, leaving 2 bases unmatched. This chain's CDR3 is CASSLTGQGYEQYF. CDR3 nucleotide sequence: TGTGCCAGCAGCTTAACGGGACAGGGGTACGAGCAGTACTTC.

This clonotype occurred a few times. This chain connects TRBV6-2 or TRBV6-3 to TRBJ1-1; D is possibly TRBD1 (6 bases). CDR3 size: 17 residues. V lost 7 bases, J lost 3 bases, and 24 bases lay in between. Per germline, CDR1 MNHEY and CDR2 SVGEGT. CDR3 in DNA: TGTGCCAGCACCCTCCAACAGGGTGTGAGACTATACACTGAAGCTTTCTTT. This gives the protein CASTLQQGVRLYTEAFF.

This chain connects TRBV24-1 to TRBJ1-1, with D possibly being TRBD1 (5 bases). The CDR3 length is 14 residues. Germline V gene lookup returns CDR1 KGHDR and CDR2 SFDVKD. V was shortened by 6 bases and J by 3 bases, with 13 bases between the two germline ends. The CDR3 DNA reads TGTGCCACCAGTCATGGGGGGTTGTACACTGAAGCTTTCTTT. It translates to CATSHGGLYTEAFF.

There are many counts of this clonotype. J is TRBJ2-2 and V is TRBV12-3 or TRBV12-4; D might be TRBD1 or TRBD2, each matching 5 bases. V was shortened by 6 bases and J by 3 bases, with 8 bases between the two germline ends. The CDR3 runs to 13 residues. The CDR3 here is CASSLGDTGELFF. For the CDR3, the DNA is TGTGCCAGCAGCTTGGGGGACACCGGGGAGCTGTTTTTT.

This clonotype showed up just a few times. The chain has TRBV12-3 or TRBV12-4 and TRBJ1-5; D call uncertain. The CDR3 consists of 15 residues. Trimming took 6 bases from V and 7 from J, leaving 19 bases between them. In DNA form, the CDR3 reads TGTGCCAGCAGGCTCCGGACCGCCGTTGACCAGCCCCAGCATTTT. Translated, it gives CASRLRTAVDQPQHF.